This T cell receptor (beta chain) was recovered during a study of T cell responses to AZD1222 COVID-19 vaccine. Overall study findings and caveats: Donors in the cohort were predominantly white British and more often female, and clonal diversity was possibly underestimated. Following two doses of AZD1222, Spike-specific TCR breadth and depth rose.

This CDR3 is 14 amino acids long. The germline V gene has CDR1 MDHEN and CDR2 SYDVKM. The germline V and J ends were trimmed by 5 bases and 4 bases, with 14 bases remaining between them. As for this clone: What it binds is not known.

Produced via immunoSEQ multiplex PCR; TCRdb's table is partial and in-frame only. The sample consists of about 110,000 clones, around 96% of them appearing once. This receptor was obtained from an adult in good health. The starting material was peripheral blood, obtained on day 0 of AZD1222 vaccination. The gene calls are TRBV28 and TRBJ1-1; possible D gene TRBD1, 5 bases. For the CDR3, the DNA is TGTGCCAGCAGTCTGACGGGACGGGGCACTGAAGCTTTCTTT. Its protein is CASSLTGRGTEAFF.